The 24 T cell receptor beta chains reported below all come from one sample, sequenced in a study of T cells after yellow fever vaccination. Each CDR3 protein is one row after TCRdb ran MiXCR on the 5' RACE reads. The table lists around 330,000 distinct CDR3 sequences, approximately 3.8% of them singletons. The starting material was PBMCs, obtained on the day of the yellow fever booster vaccination. These receptors came from a man between 18 and 29 years old who received the YFV17D yellow fever vaccine.

This clonotype was counted ten times or more. The chain links TRBV5-1 to TRBJ2-3, with TRBD2 matching 7 bases. CDR3 length: 21 amino acids. With V trimmed by 1 base and J by 5 bases, 25 bases remained unmatched. Looked up from germline, CDR1 is SGHRS and CDR2 is YFSETQ. CDR3 protein: CASSLIRLGSAGEQVIDTQYF. CDR3 nucleotides: TGCGCCAGCAGCTTGATTCGATTGGGTTCGGCGGGGGAGCAGGTCATAGATACGCAGTATTTT.

A word on this clonotype: Relative to the germline gene, one junction end is altered; a read error may explain this. V usage is TRBV7-7 and J usage is TRBJ1-5; D is possibly TRBD1 (6 bases). Germline CDR1 SSHAT, CDR2 FNYEAQ (reference sequence). The length of the CDR3 is 20 residues. CDR3 nucleotide sequence: TGTGCTAGCAGCCGCGACGCAACGGAAGACAGGACGGGGGACAATCAGCCCCAGCATTTT. Protein product: CASSRDATEDRTGDNQPQHF.

The sample holds a few counts of this clonotype. The J gene is TRBJ2-2, the V gene TRBV30; 7 bases agree with TRBD1. Losses at the gene ends were 5 bases for V and 1 base for J; bases not matched to a gene: 1. The germline V gene encodes CDR1 GTSNPN and CDR2 SVGIG (reference sequence). The CDR3 is made up of 13 amino acids. CDR3 amino acids: CAWDRVNTGELFF. For the CDR3, the DNA is TGTGCCTGGGACAGGGTGAACACCGGGGAGCTGTTTTTT.

The chain links TRBV20-1 to TRBJ1-2, with D possibly matching TRBD1 (6 bases). The CDR3 consists of 13 residues. Per the germline V gene, CDR1 is DFQATT and CDR2 is SNEGSKA (reference sequence). Trimming removed 0 bases at V and 9 bases at J, with 14 bases between. The chain's CDR3 is CSARDRQGIRYTF. Here the CDR3 DNA reads TGCAGTGCTAGAGATCGGCAGGGGATTCGCTACACCTTC.

In this sample, this clonotype turned up a few times. The chain combines TRBV12-3 or TRBV12-4 with TRBJ2-3, with D perhaps being TRBD1 or TRBD2 (6 bases each). V dropped 6 bases and J dropped 0 bases, with 22 bases sitting between them. The CDR3 loop spans 18 amino acids. CDR3 nucleotide sequence: TGTGCCAGCAGCGGCTCCCCGACTGGGGGGCTTAGCACAGATACGCAGTATTTT. Amino acid sequence: CASSGSPTGGLSTDTQYF.

The chain links TRBV5-4 to TRBJ2-3, with D perhaps given as TRBD1 or TRBD2 (5 bases each). Germline CDR1 reads SGHNT; CDR2 reads YYREEE (reference sequence). The CDR3 has 15 residues. V lost 4 bases, J lost 0 bases, and 12 bases lay in between. CDR3 sequence reads: CASSPSWGSTDTQYF. For the CDR3, the DNA is TGTGCCAGCAGCCCCTCATGGGGGAGCACAGATACGCAGTATTTT.

This clonotype was observed a few times. V gene TRBV10-3 combines with J gene TRBJ1-1, with TRBD1 matching over 7 bases. CDR1 and CDR2 from the germline V gene are ENHRY and SYGVKD. This CDR3 region has 14 residues. V lost 2 bases and J lost 5; bases outside the gene matches: 5. The CDR3 DNA reads TGTGCCATCAGTGAGACAGGGGCAGGGACTGAAGCTTTCTTT. Amino acids: CAISETGAGTEAFF.

This clonotype was counted ten times or more. The V gene is TRBV9, the J gene TRBJ2-7; no firm D call. Germline V CDR1 and CDR2: SGDLS, YYNGEE. The CDR3 sequence is 13 residues long. Trimming removed 3 bases from V and 0 bases from J, with 7 bases in between. CDR3 loop: CASSGLYSYEQYF. DNA for the CDR3: TGTGCCAGCAGCGGACTTTACTCCTACGAGCAGTACTTC.

The chain has TRBV30 and TRBJ2-3, with D perhaps TRBD2 (7 bases). The V gene lost 4 bases and the J gene lost 3 bases, with 14 bases spanning the gap. Germline V CDR1 and CDR2: GTSNPN, SVGIG (reference sequence). This CDR3 is 14 amino acids long. The CDR3 spells CAWNLRGGTDTQYF. DNA of the CDR3: TGTGCCTGGAATCTGAGGGGGGGGACAGATACGCAGTATTTT.

This clonotype was found many times. The chain uses TRBV5-1 and TRBJ2-2; unclear D gene. From germline, CDR1 is SGHRS and CDR2 YFSETQ. The CDR3 spans 13 residues. Trimming took 4 bases from V and 7 from J, leaving 11 bases between them. CDR3 in amino acids: CASSTRTDGELFF. The CDR3 DNA follows: TGCGCCAGCAGCACCCGGACGGACGGGGAGCTGTTTTTT. The whole variable domain, remainder taken from reference TRBV5-1 and TRBJ2-2, is KAGVTQTPRYLIKTRGQQVTLSCSPISGHRSVSWYQQTPGQGLQFLFEYFSETQRNKGNFPGRFSGRQFSNSRSEMNVSTLELGDSALYLCASSTRTDGELFFGEGSRLTVL.

The chain couples TRBV20-1 to TRBJ2-6; 7 nucleotides line up with TRBD2. V dropped 6 bases and J dropped 0; count of bases not matched to a gene: 5. This CDR3 comprises 15 residues. In germline, CDR1 is DFQATT, CDR2 SNEGSKA (reference sequence). The CDR3 sequence is CSAGGWTSGANVLTF. The DNA of the CDR3 is TGCAGTGCGGGGGGGTGGACCTCTGGGGCCAACGTCCTGACTTTC.

This clonotype was seen many times. The genes are TRBV12-3 or TRBV12-4 and TRBJ1-4, with 9 positions matching TRBD1. The junction had 8 bases not matched to a gene; V was cut back by 6 bases and J by 6 bases. This CDR3 has 15 amino acids. The CDR3 protein is CASSPPGTGYEKLFF. The CDR3 DNA reads TGTGCCAGCAGCCCCCCCGGGACAGGGTATGAAAAACTGTTTTTT.

In this sample, this clonotype turned up many times. V usage is TRBV5-4 and J usage is TRBJ2-7; maybe TRBD1 (5 bases). Germline V gives CDR1 SGHNT, CDR2 YYREEE (reference sequence). The CDR3 is made up of 12 amino acids. Trimming took 3 bases from V and 5 from J, leaving 9 bases between them. This chain's CDR3 is CASSSEGDEQYF. Here the CDR3 DNA reads TGTGCCAGCAGCTCGGAAGGGGACGAGCAGTACTTC.

There are a few counts of this clonotype. CDR3 in DNA: TGTGCCAGCAGCTTTTCGGGGGCCCACCTCACTAACTATGGCTACACCTTC. Translation: CASSFSGAHLTNYGYTF. The V call is TRBV7-8, the J call TRBJ1-2, with D possibly matching TRBD1 (6 bases). V was pared by 3 bases and J by 0 bases, with 17 bases between. The CDR3 extends over 17 amino acids. Germline assignment: CDR1 SGHVS and CDR2 FQNEAQ.

This sequence joins TRBV19 and TRBJ1-2; perhaps TRBD1 as D (5 bases). Trimming pared 6 bases from V and 8 bases from J, leaving 22 bases between. Germline V gene lookup returns CDR1 LNHDA and CDR2 SQIVND (reference sequence). The CDR3 is 15 residues long. The CDR3 sequence is CASSQTPTEQRGYTF. The CDR3 DNA reads as TGTGCCAGTAGCCAAACCCCGACAGAGCAAAGGGGCTACACCTTC.

This clonotype came up many times. This chain links TRBV7-2 with TRBJ2-2; D is unresolved. CDR3 length: 14 residues. Trimming stripped 2 bases from V and 1 base from J, with 5 bases between. Per germline, CDR1 SGHTA and CDR2 FQGNSA. The CDR3 coding sequence is TGTGCCAGCAGCTTATGGTGGAACACCGGGGAGCTGTTTTTT. Amino acids: CASSLWWNTGELFF.

This clonotype turned up a few times. The chain is built from TRBV9 and TRBJ1-5, with 10 bases identical to TRBD1. The CDR3 covers 15 residues. With V trimmed by 2 bases and J by 3 bases, 2 bases remained unmatched. CDR1 SGDLS and CDR2 YYNGEE come from the germline V gene. DNA for the CDR3: TGTGCCAGCAGCGTGGGACAGGGGCCCAATCAGCCCCAGCATTTT. It is translated as CASSVGQGPNQPQHF. The full variable domain, completed using reference TRBV9 and TRBJ1-5, is DSGVTQTPKHLITATGQRVTLRCSPRSGDLSVYWYQQSLDQGLQFLIQYYNGEERAKGNILERFSAQQFPDLHSELNLSSLELGDSALYFCASSVGQGPNQPQHFGDGTRLSIL.

CDR3 loop: CASSQEPGSGYTF. In nucleotides, the CDR3 is TGCGCCAGCAGCCAAGAACCTGGATCTGGCTACACCTTC. This chain links TRBV4-3 with TRBJ1-2, with no clear D. From germline, CDR1 is LGHNA and CDR2 YSLEER. This CDR3 has 13 amino acids. Trimming took 0 bases from V and 7 from J, leaving 9 bases between them.

V and J are TRBV28 and TRBJ1-2; D ambiguous. The V gene lost 3 bases and the J gene lost 2 bases, with 7 bases spanning the gap. The CDR3 runs to 13 residues. Looked up from germline, CDR1 is MDHEN and CDR2 is SYDVKM. The CDR3 reads CASSFEMNYGYTF. CDR3 nucleotide sequence: TGTGCCAGCAGTTTTGAAATGAACTATGGCTACACCTTC.

The chain employs TRBV6-2 or TRBV6-3 and TRBJ1-1; TRBD1 might be the D (6 bases). This CDR3 contains 18 residues. The germline V and J ends were trimmed by 2 bases and 1 base, with 20 bases remaining between them. Germline V gene data show CDR1 as MNHEY and CDR2 as SVGEGT. CDR3 sequence reads: CASSYPVNRADANTEAFF. Written as DNA, the CDR3 is TGTGCCAGCAGTTACCCCGTCAACAGGGCCGACGCGAACACTGAAGCTTTCTTT.

This clonotype has just a few counts. J is TRBJ1-5 and V is TRBV25-1; D gene uncertain. The CDR3 length is 14 residues. Germline loops: CDR1 MGHDK, CDR2 SYGVNS. V dropped 8 bases and J dropped 3 bases, with 14 bases sitting between them. CDR3 in amino acids: CASALWGDNQPQHF. The CDR3 DNA reads as TGTGCCAGCGCTCTCTGGGGAGACAATCAGCCCCAGCATTTT.

The table lists this clonotype with a few counts. V and J are TRBV7-2 and TRBJ2-5; TRBD2 matches 8 bases. Trimming cost V 5 bases and J 4 bases; bases outside gene matches: 6. CDR3 length: 14 residues. Germline V gene lookup returns CDR1 SGHTA and CDR2 FQGNSA. CDR3 region: CASSGGGRRETQYF. CDR3 bases: TGTGCCAGCAGCGGCGGGGGGAGGCGAGAGACCCAGTACTTC.

This clonotype was counted at least ten times. The chain combines TRBV7-2 with TRBJ1-1; D not certain. With 5 bases removed from V and 0 bases from J, the gap between germline ends came to 19 bases. The germline CDR1 and CDR2 sequences are SGHTA and FQGNSA. This CDR3 has 17 residues. CDR3 loop: CASSPFMFRSLNTEAFF. The CDR3 coding sequence is TGTGCCAGCAGCCCCTTTATGTTTCGGTCGTTGAACACTGAAGCTTTCTTT.

Ten or more counts support this clonotype. V usage is TRBV6-5 and J usage is TRBJ2-7; D is possibly TRBD1 (6 bases). This CDR3 is 12 amino acids long. The ends were cut back, 5 bases at V and 1 base at J, with 6 bases in the middle. Germline V CDR1 and CDR2: MNHEY, SVGAGI. CDR3 sequence (DNA): TGTGCCAGCAGTCAGGGGTCCTACGAGCAGTACTTC. Its translation: CASSQGSYEQYF.